This record looks at one T cell receptor beta chain sequence and its context. Its target is not known. Preparation of the TCRbeta library used unique molecular identifiers. In TCRdb, the PCR reads were re-called with MiXCR into one record per CDR3 protein. In the table there are some 260,000 distinct CDR3 sequences, 20% to 30% of which are singletons. This specimen belongs to a study of T-cell reconstitution after alpha-beta-depleted transplantation in children. Study-level points and caveats: About two months after transplant, alpha-beta T cells reportedly came from several hundred expanded graft clones.

Germline V gene lookup returns CDR1 SGHRS and CDR2 YFSETQ. Trimming took 1 base from V and 3 from J, leaving 11 bases between them. The length of the CDR3 is 14 residues. The TCR was taken from a female patient between 2 and 15 years old who had a stem cell transplant for congenital amegakaryocytic thrombocytopenia, so the T cells may come from the graft donor. This chain uses TRBV5-1 with TRBJ2-7; D unclear. This sample comprised PBMCs, mostly from graft donor cells, obtained 360 days after TCRalphabeta/CD19-depleted stem cell transplant. The CDR3 reads CASSLNQLGYEQYF. The CDR3 coding sequence is TGCGCCAGCAGCTTGAACCAGTTGGGCTACGAGCAGTACTTC.